This TCR beta chain emerged from a study of T-cell reconstitution after alpha-beta-depleted transplantation in children. This clonotype came up a few times. The trim removed 3 bases at V and 9 bases at J, leaving 10 bases unmatched. The CDR3 is 15 residues long. Unique molecular identifiers were incorporated when the TCRbeta library was constructed. From the PCR reads, TCRdb called clonotypes with MiXCR, one entry per CDR3 protein. The data hold 450,000 to 500,000 distinct CDR3 sequences, with about an eighth observed a single time. The sequence was collected from a human donor who donated a stem cell graft to a child with combined immunodeficiency. Source: PBMCs from the stem cell graft donor, taken from the stem cell graft. This chain links TRBV12-3 or TRBV12-4 with TRBJ2-1; TRBD1 matches at 8 bases. The CDR3 DNA sequence: TGTGCCAGCAGTTTGAGCAGGGGGCGAAGGGGTGAGCAGTTCTTC. This gives the protein CASSLSRGRRGEQFF.